Below are 19 T cell receptor beta chains sequenced from a single sample in a study of CD8+ T cells in alopecia areata. cDNA reverse transcribed from extracted RNA served as the sequencing template. Using immunoSEQ multiplex PCR, the repertoire was profiled, and TCRdb retains in-frame clones only, with some absent. Counted here are about 190,000 clones, 50% to 60% occurring once; the ten biggest clones make up roughly 14%. This specimen consisted of CD4+ T cells sorted from blood, obtained at week 0. Every receptor here comes from a human donor with alopecia areata.

There are many counts of this clone. The chain recombines TRBV10-3 with TRBJ2-1; D may be TRBD2 (5 bases). CDR3 length equals 15 residues. Between the trimmed V and J ends, which lost 3 bases and 0 bases, there was a span of 9 bases. Per the germline V gene, CDR1 is ENHRY and CDR2 is SYGVKD. The CDR3 region has the DNA TGTGCCATCAGTGAAGAAGCGGTCTCCTACAATGAGCAGTTCTTC. It specifies CAISEEAVSYNEQFF.

The V call is TRBV6-1, the J call TRBJ1-1; 12 positions match TRBD1. The V gene's germline CDR1 is MNHNS and CDR2 SASEGT. CDR3 length: 15 residues. The trim removed 10 bases at V and 0 bases at J, leaving 6 bases unmatched. CDR3 in DNA: TGTGCCACCGGGACAGGGGGCAACATGAACACTGAAGCTTTCTTT. Protein sequence: CATGTGGNMNTEAFF.

This rearrangement joins TRBV6-5 to TRBJ1-2; TRBD1 matches at 7 bases. The V gene's germline CDR1 is MNHEY and CDR2 SVGAGI. V gave up 5 bases and J gave up 2 bases; unmatched junction bases: 2. This CDR3 is 13 amino acids long. CDR3 loop: CASSRDSNYGYTF. DNA for the CDR3: TGTGCCAGCAGTCGGGACAGCAACTATGGCTACACCTTC.

CDR3: CSVGGRQEPNIQYF. The DNA of the CDR3 is TGCAGCGTTGGCGGTAGGCAGGAACCAAACATTCAGTACTTC. The chain uses TRBV29-1 and TRBJ2-4; D gene unclear. The CDR3 length is 14 residues. V lost 4 bases and J 6 bases, leaving 16 bases between the germline ends. Germline V gives CDR1 SQVTM, CDR2 ANQGSEA.

V usage is TRBV29-1 and J usage is TRBJ1-1, with a weak D call TRBD1 (5 bases). CDR3 length: 13 amino acids. The V gene lost 6 bases and the J gene lost 0 bases, with 11 bases spanning the gap. Germline V gene sequence: CDR1 SQVTM, CDR2 ANQGSEA. CDR3 protein: CSVSGLLNTEAFF. CDR3 in DNA: TGCAGCGTCTCGGGACTCTTGAACACTGAAGCTTTCTTT.

The V call is TRBV9, the J call TRBJ2-5; 11 bases are shared with TRBD1. There are 17 residues in the CDR3. From germline, CDR1 is SGDLS and CDR2 YYNGEE. V lost 5 bases, J lost 1 base, and 10 bases stayed unmatched. The CDR3 coding sequence is TGTGCCAGCAGTCCAACGTTAGGGACAGGGGGCCAAGAGACCCAGTACTTC. Protein: CASSPTLGTGGQETQYF.

The chain recombines TRBV15 with TRBJ2-2, with a tentative D call TRBD2 (5 bases). Looked up from germline, CDR1 is LNHNV and CDR2 is YYDKDF (reference sequence). Trimming left V 4 bases short and J 6 bases short, with 15 bases between. This CDR3 is 15 amino acids long. The DNA for the CDR3 is TGTGCCACCAGCACGGGGAAGGTGTGGTCCGGGGAGCTGTTTTTT. Translated: CATSTGKVWSGELFF.

This chain uses TRBV5-6 with TRBJ2-2, with a possible D match to TRBD2 (6 bases). The germline V gene has CDR1 SGHDT and CDR2 YYEEEE. Between the trimmed V and J ends, which lost 4 bases and 3 bases, there was a span of 13 bases. The CDR3 has 15 residues. The CDR3, as DNA: TGTGCCAGCAGCCTCCCCGGAGGGGACACCGGGGAGCTGTTTTTT. It translates to CASSLPGGDTGELFF.

As DNA, the CDR3 is TGTGCCAGCAGCCCGCCACATGCCCTCAACACTGAAGCTTTCTTT. Its protein product is CASSPPHALNTEAFF. The gene calls are TRBV7-8 and TRBJ1-1, with unresolved D. Trimming shortened V by 5 bases and J by 2 bases, and 15 bases separated the two germline ends. The length of the CDR3 is 15 residues. Germline CDR1 and CDR2: SGHVS and FQNEAQ.

The CDR3, as DNA: TGTGCCAGCACCAGGGGCGGAGAGACCCAGTACTTC. Protein: CASTRGGETQYF. V is TRBV25-1 and J is TRBJ2-5, with a tentative D call TRBD1 (6 bases). The length of the CDR3 is 12 residues. V lost 7 bases to trimming and J lost 4 bases, with 10 bases between them. The V gene's germline CDR1 is MGHDK and CDR2 SYGVNS.

The chain links TRBV27 to TRBJ2-5; a possible D gene is TRBD2 (5 bases). Germline V gene data show CDR1 as MNHEY and CDR2 as SMNVEV (reference sequence). This CDR3 is 13 amino acids long. V was cut by 9 bases and J by 2 bases, with 13 bases left in between. The CDR3 loop reads CASRSAGQETQYF. CDR3 bases: TGTGCCAGTAGAAGCGCGGGTCAAGAGACCCAGTACTTC.

In its sample, this clone was seen many times. The chain recombines TRBV2 with TRBJ2-2, with D perhaps being TRBD1 or TRBD2 (6 bases each). Trimming removed 5 bases from V and 6 bases from J, with 13 bases in between. The CDR3 contains 14 residues. Germline V CDR1 and CDR2: SNHLY, FYNNEI. The CDR3 protein is CASSFDRRAGELFF. CDR3 coding DNA: TGTGCCAGCAGTTTCGACAGGAGGGCCGGGGAGCTGTTTTTT.

In regard to this clone: Within the sample, other DNA sequences also encode this same CDR3. The chain employs TRBV29-1 and TRBJ2-3; no clear D gene. Looked up from germline, CDR1 is SQVTM and CDR2 is ANQGSEA. The CDR3 spans 12 residues. The V gene lost 3 bases and the J gene lost 0 bases, with 4 bases spanning the gap. CDR3 bases: TGCAGCGTTGACAAAAGCACAGATACGCAGTATTTT. Translation: CSVDKSTDTQYF.

This sequence joins TRBV5-1 and TRBJ1-1; D gene unclear. Germline CDR1 is SGHRS and CDR2 is YFSETQ. This CDR3 contains 14 residues. Trimming left V 3 bases short and J 3 bases short, with 12 bases between. In DNA, the CDR3 is TGCGCCAGCAGCTATGGGTCTCGGGACACTGAAGCTTTCTTT. It encodes CASSYGSRDTEAFF.

This clone was seen a handful of times. V usage is TRBV7-9 and J usage is TRBJ2-5; 7 bases agree with TRBD1. V shed 1 base, J shed 1 base, and the junction held 9 bases outside the gene matches. CDR3 length: 17 amino acids. Germline CDR1 and CDR2: SEHNR and FQNEAQ (reference sequence). The DNA of the CDR3 is TGTGCCAGCAGCTTAGGGACAGGCAGCGGCGTCCAAGAGACCCAGTACTTC. Amino acid sequence: CASSLGTGSGVQETQYF.

This clone was picked up a small number of times. This rearrangement joins TRBV6-6 to TRBJ2-1; D is unclear. The CDR3 is 14 amino acids. Trimming shortened V by 6 bases and J by 9 bases, and 18 bases separated the two germline ends. Germline V gene sequence: CDR1 MNHNY, CDR2 SVGAGI (reference sequence). In DNA, the CDR3 is TGTGCCAGCAGCCTCTGGGGTGCGCGCAGTGAGCAGTTCTTC. It is translated as CASSLWGARSEQFF.

This chain joins TRBV6-6 and TRBJ2-7, with a tentative D call TRBD2 (6 bases). This CDR3 has 14 amino acids. Germline CDR1 MNHNY, CDR2 SVGAGI (reference sequence). The V end lost 6 bases, the J end lost 3 bases, and 15 bases lay between the germline ends. The CDR3 coding sequence is TGTGCCAGCAGAGACGGAGGGTCCCTCTACGAGCAGTACTTC. Amino acid sequence: CASRDGGSLYEQYF.

The chain links TRBV2 to TRBJ1-1, with 11 bases that match TRBD1. This CDR3 has 19 amino acids. V was clipped by 8 bases and J by 0 bases; unmatched bases: 17. The V gene's germline CDR1 is SNHLY and CDR2 FYNNEI. The CDR3 reads CASFRTGGAGLVVNTEAFF. CDR3 DNA sequence: TGTGCCAGCTTCCGGACAGGGGGCGCGGGGCTGGTCGTGAACACTGAAGCTTTCTTT.

This clone has only a few counts. This chain links TRBV30 with TRBJ2-7; D remains unclear. Germline-derived CDR1 and CDR2 are GTSNPN and SVGIG (reference sequence). Trimming removed 0 bases at V and 6 bases at J, with 6 bases between. The CDR3 has 11 amino acids. DNA for the CDR3: TGTGCCTGGAGTGTACGGACCGAGCAGTACTTC. Protein sequence: CAWSVRTEQYF.